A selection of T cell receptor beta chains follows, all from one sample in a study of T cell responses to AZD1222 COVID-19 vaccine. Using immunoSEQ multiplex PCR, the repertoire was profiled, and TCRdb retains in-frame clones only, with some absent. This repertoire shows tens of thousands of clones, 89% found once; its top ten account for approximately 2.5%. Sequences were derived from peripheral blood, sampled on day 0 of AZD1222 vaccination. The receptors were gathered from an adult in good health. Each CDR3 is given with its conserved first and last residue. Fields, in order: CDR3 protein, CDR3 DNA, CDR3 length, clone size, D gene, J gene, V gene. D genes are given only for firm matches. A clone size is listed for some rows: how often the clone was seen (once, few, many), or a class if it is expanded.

cdr3_aa: CASSRPGQAGTQYF
cdr3_nt: TGTGCCAGCTCACGGCCGGGACAGGCGGGTACGCAGTATTTT
cdr3_length: 14
clone_size: few
d_call: TRBD1
j_call: TRBJ2-3
v_call: TRBV18

cdr3_aa: CASSLSNTEAFF
cdr3_nt: TGTGCCAGCAGTTTGTCTAACACTGAAGCTTTCTTT
cdr3_length: 12
clone_size: NA
d_call: NA
j_call: TRBJ1-1
v_call: TRBV12-3/TRBV12-4

cdr3_aa: CASSFRTNQPQHF
cdr3_nt: TGTGCCAGCAGCTTCAGGACCAATCAGCCCCAGCATTTT
cdr3_length: 13
clone_size: NA
d_call: NA
j_call: TRBJ1-5
v_call: TRBV7-2

cdr3_aa: CASSPRSFGANYGYTF
cdr3_nt: TGTGCCAGCAGCCCGAGATCTTTCGGGGCCAACTATGGCTACACCTTC
cdr3_length: 16
clone_size: NA
d_call: NA
j_call: TRBJ1-2
v_call: TRBV5-5

cdr3_aa: CASSFYRGAYEQYF
cdr3_nt: TGTGCCAGCAGCTTTTATCGGGGTGCCTACGAGCAGTACTTC
cdr3_length: 14
clone_size: NA
d_call: NA
j_call: TRBJ2-7
v_call: TRBV7-9

cdr3_aa: CASSPDSPQAFF
cdr3_nt: TGTGCCAGCAGCCCCGACAGTCCCCAAGCTTTCTTT
cdr3_length: 12
clone_size: NA
d_call: NA
j_call: TRBJ1-1
v_call: TRBV25-1

cdr3_aa: CASSLGGQGEAYEQYF
cdr3_nt: TGTGCCAGCAGCTTGGGTGGACAGGGTGAAGCCTACGAGCAGTACTTC
cdr3_length: 16
clone_size: NA
d_call: TRBD1
j_call: TRBJ2-7
v_call: TRBV11-2

cdr3_aa: CSVSQSSGNTIYF
cdr3_nt: TGCAGCGTCAGTCAGAGCTCTGGAAACACCATATATTTT
cdr3_length: 13
clone_size: NA
d_call: NA
j_call: TRBJ1-3
v_call: TRBV29-1

cdr3_aa: CASGPPGGVNTGELFF
cdr3_nt: TGTGCTAGTGGCCCCCCCGGCGGGGTGAACACCGGGGAGCTGTTTTTT
cdr3_length: 16
clone_size: NA
d_call: NA
j_call: TRBJ2-2
v_call: TRBV12-5

cdr3_aa: CASSALEGRGSYEQYF
cdr3_nt: TGTGCCAGCAGTGCCCTGGAGGGACGGGGTTCCTACGAGCAGTACTTC
cdr3_length: 16
clone_size: few
d_call: NA
j_call: TRBJ2-7
v_call: TRBV6-1

cdr3_aa: CAWSAGTGRASTEAFF
cdr3_nt: TGTGCCTGGAGTGCCGGGACAGGGAGGGCGAGCACTGAAGCTTTCTTT
cdr3_length: 16
clone_size: NA
d_call: TRBD1
j_call: TRBJ1-1
v_call: TRBV30

cdr3_aa: CAISAGQSNEKLFF
cdr3_nt: TGTGCCATCAGTGCGGGACAGTCTAATGAAAAACTGTTTTTT
cdr3_length: 14
clone_size: NA
d_call: TRBD1
j_call: TRBJ1-4
v_call: TRBV10-3

cdr3_aa: CASGLVQTGSGVNEQFF
cdr3_nt: TGTGCTAGTGGTTTGGTCCAGACCGGGAGTGGAGTCAATGAGCAGTTCTTC
cdr3_length: 17
clone_size: NA
d_call: NA
j_call: TRBJ2-1
v_call: TRBV12-5

cdr3_aa: CASSASGRGQYF
cdr3_nt: TGTGCCAGCAGTGCTAGCGGGAGGGGGCAGTACTTC
cdr3_length: 12
clone_size: NA
d_call: TRBD2
j_call: TRBJ2-7
v_call: TRBV12-3/TRBV12-4

cdr3_aa: CASSLDRARGYTF
cdr3_nt: TGTGCCAGCAGCCTTGACAGGGCGCGTGGCTACACCTTC
cdr3_length: 13
clone_size: NA
d_call: TRBD1
j_call: TRBJ1-2
v_call: TRBV3-1/TRBV3-2

cdr3_aa: CASSPRVAVNTDTQYF
cdr3_nt: TGTGCCAGCAGCCCCAGGGTAGCGGTCAACACAGATACGCAGTATTTT
cdr3_length: 16
clone_size: NA
d_call: NA
j_call: TRBJ2-3
v_call: TRBV3-1/TRBV3-2

cdr3_aa: CASSAAGSGELFF
cdr3_nt: TGCGCCAGCAGTGCGGCGGGGAGCGGGGAGCTGTTTTTT
cdr3_length: 13
clone_size: NA
d_call: NA
j_call: TRBJ2-2
v_call: TRBV10-1

cdr3_aa: CASKRLAGSQETQYF
cdr3_nt: TGTGCCAGCAAACGACTAGCGGGGAGCCAAGAGACCCAGTACTTC
cdr3_length: 15
clone_size: NA
d_call: TRBD2
j_call: TRBJ2-5
v_call: TRBV6-5

cdr3_aa: CASSSHRVGYTF
cdr3_nt: TGTGCCAGCAGTTCGCACAGGGTTGGCTACACCTTC
cdr3_length: 12
clone_size: once
d_call: NA
j_call: TRBJ1-2
v_call: TRBV6-5

cdr3_aa: CASSDVTGFDYGYTF
cdr3_nt: TGTGCCAGCAGTGATGTGACAGGTTTCGATTATGGCTACACCTTC
cdr3_length: 15
clone_size: NA
d_call: NA
j_call: TRBJ1-2
v_call: TRBV6-1

cdr3_aa: CASSRRTVVYTEAFF
cdr3_nt: TGTGCCAGCAGTCGCCGGACAGTCGTCTACACTGAAGCTTTCTTT
cdr3_length: 15
clone_size: NA
d_call: NA
j_call: TRBJ1-1
v_call: TRBV28

cdr3_aa: CASSDGTGGVDEQFF
cdr3_nt: TGTGCCAGCAGTGATGGGACAGGGGGTGTCGATGAGCAGTTCTTC
cdr3_length: 15
clone_size: few
d_call: TRBD1
j_call: TRBJ2-1
v_call: TRBV6-4

cdr3_aa: CASSFRDRDGNTIYF
cdr3_nt: TGTGCCAGCAGCTTCCGGGACAGGGATGGAAACACCATATATTTT
cdr3_length: 15
clone_size: NA
d_call: TRBD1
j_call: TRBJ1-3
v_call: TRBV5-6

cdr3_aa: CASSKSLGISVYEQYF
cdr3_nt: TGTGCCAGCAGCAAGAGCTTGGGAATAAGTGTCTACGAGCAGTACTTC
cdr3_length: 16
clone_size: NA
d_call: NA
j_call: TRBJ2-7
v_call: TRBV5-6

cdr3_aa: CSVSDGENTGELFF
cdr3_nt: TGCAGCGTTTCGGACGGAGAGAACACCGGGGAGCTGTTTTTT
cdr3_length: 14
clone_size: NA
d_call: NA
j_call: TRBJ2-2
v_call: TRBV29-1

cdr3_aa: CAWNAQMNTEAFF
cdr3_nt: TGTGCCTGGAACGCACAGATGAACACTGAAGCTTTCTTT
cdr3_length: 13
clone_size: NA
d_call: NA
j_call: TRBJ1-1
v_call: TRBV30

cdr3_aa: CSASQTSGPYEQYF
cdr3_nt: TGCAGTGCGAGTCAGACTAGCGGGCCCTACGAGCAGTACTTC
cdr3_length: 14
clone_size: NA
d_call: TRBD2
j_call: TRBJ2-7
v_call: TRBV20-1

cdr3_aa: CASSLGWRGLTGELFF
cdr3_nt: TGTGCCAGCAGCTTAGGGTGGCGGGGGCTTACCGGGGAGCTGTTTTTT
cdr3_length: 16
clone_size: once
d_call: NA
j_call: TRBJ2-2
v_call: TRBV5-5

cdr3_aa: CASSLVSGGNYGYTF
cdr3_nt: TGTGCCAGCAGCTTGGTCTCAGGGGGGAATTATGGCTACACCTTC
cdr3_length: 15
clone_size: NA
d_call: TRBD1
j_call: TRBJ1-2
v_call: TRBV5-6

cdr3_aa: CASSLYRANNEQYF
cdr3_nt: TGTGCCAGCAGTTTATACAGGGCTAATAACGAGCAGTACTTC
cdr3_length: 14
clone_size: once
d_call: NA
j_call: TRBJ2-7
v_call: TRBV27

cdr3_aa: CASSYWASEPRALHF
cdr3_nt: TGTGCCAGCAGTTACTGGGCAAGCGAACCCCGAGCCCTCCACTTT
cdr3_length: 15
clone_size: NA
d_call: NA
j_call: TRBJ1-6
v_call: TRBV6-6

cdr3_aa: CASSFQGQASYEQYF
cdr3_nt: TGTGCCAGCAGCTTTCAGGGACAGGCCTCCTACGAGCAGTACTTC
cdr3_length: 15
clone_size: few
d_call: TRBD1
j_call: TRBJ2-7
v_call: TRBV7-2

cdr3_aa: CASGSEGGLYGYTF
cdr3_nt: TGTGCTAGTGGCTCCGAGGGGGGGCTTTATGGCTACACCTTC
cdr3_length: 14
clone_size: NA
d_call: NA
j_call: TRBJ1-2
v_call: TRBV12-5

cdr3_aa: CASSERQGLTEAFF
cdr3_nt: TGTGCCAGCAGTGAACGACAGGGGTTAACTGAAGCTTTCTTT
cdr3_length: 14
clone_size: once
d_call: TRBD1
j_call: TRBJ1-1
v_call: TRBV6-1

cdr3_aa: CASSPARQGLGNGYTF
cdr3_nt: TGTGCCAGCAGCCCCGCCCGGCAGGGGCTAGGGAATGGCTACACCTTC
cdr3_length: 16
clone_size: NA
d_call: NA
j_call: TRBJ1-2
v_call: TRBV7-8

cdr3_aa: CATSDAGTRGADEQFF
cdr3_nt: TGTGCCACCAGTGATGCCGGGACTAGGGGCGCCGATGAGCAGTTCTTC
cdr3_length: 16
clone_size: NA
d_call: TRBD2
j_call: TRBJ2-1
v_call: TRBV24-1

cdr3_aa: CASSFRDGNEKLFF
cdr3_nt: TGTGCCAGCAGTTTCCGGGACGGTAATGAAAAACTGTTTTTT
cdr3_length: 14
clone_size: NA
d_call: NA
j_call: TRBJ1-4
v_call: TRBV6-5

cdr3_aa: CASSFGPRWGGELFF
cdr3_nt: TGTGCCAGCAGCTTTGGGCCTCGTTGGGGCGGGGAGCTGTTTTTT
cdr3_length: 15
clone_size: NA
d_call: NA
j_call: TRBJ2-2
v_call: TRBV5-4

cdr3_aa: CASRGTSYEQYF
cdr3_nt: TGTGCCAGCAGAGGGACTTCCTACGAGCAGTACTTC
cdr3_length: 12
clone_size: NA
d_call: NA
j_call: TRBJ2-7
v_call: TRBV12-3/TRBV12-4

cdr3_aa: CASSSSGLGYTF
cdr3_nt: TGTGCCAGCAGCTCAAGTGGGTTGGGCTACACCTTC
cdr3_length: 12
clone_size: few
d_call: NA
j_call: TRBJ1-2
v_call: TRBV9